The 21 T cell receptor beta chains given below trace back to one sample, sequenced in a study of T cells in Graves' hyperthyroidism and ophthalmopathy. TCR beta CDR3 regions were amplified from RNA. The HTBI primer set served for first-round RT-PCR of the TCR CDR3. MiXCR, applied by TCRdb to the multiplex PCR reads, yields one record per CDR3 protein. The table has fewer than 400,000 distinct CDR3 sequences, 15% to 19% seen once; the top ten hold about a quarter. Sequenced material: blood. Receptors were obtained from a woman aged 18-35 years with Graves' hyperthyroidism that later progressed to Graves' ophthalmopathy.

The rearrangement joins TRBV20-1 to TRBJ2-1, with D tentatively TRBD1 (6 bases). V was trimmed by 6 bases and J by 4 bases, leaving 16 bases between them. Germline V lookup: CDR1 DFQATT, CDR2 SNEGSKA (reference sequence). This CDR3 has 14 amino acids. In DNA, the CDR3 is TGCAGTGCCCACTACAGGGACCGTTACAATGAGCAGTTCTTC. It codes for CSAHYRDRYNEQFF.

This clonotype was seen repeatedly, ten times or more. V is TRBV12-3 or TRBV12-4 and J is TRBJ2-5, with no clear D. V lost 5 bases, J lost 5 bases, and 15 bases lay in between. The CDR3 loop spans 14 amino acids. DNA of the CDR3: TGTGCCAGCAGTCCCTTCAAGGCTGAGGAGACCCAGTACTTC. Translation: CASSPFKAEETQYF.

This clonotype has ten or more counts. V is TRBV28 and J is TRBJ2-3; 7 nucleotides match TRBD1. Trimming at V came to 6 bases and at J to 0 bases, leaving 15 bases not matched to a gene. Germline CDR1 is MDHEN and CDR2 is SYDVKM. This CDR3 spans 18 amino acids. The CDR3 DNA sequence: TGTGCCAGCAGGCTAAATAGGGACAGCTTCCCTAGCACAGATACGCAGTATTTT. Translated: CASRLNRDSFPSTDTQYF.

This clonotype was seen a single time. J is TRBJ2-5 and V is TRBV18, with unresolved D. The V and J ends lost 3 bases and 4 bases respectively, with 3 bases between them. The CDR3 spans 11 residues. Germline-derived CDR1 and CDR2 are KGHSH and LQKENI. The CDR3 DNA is TGTGCCAGCTCACCCTCAGAGACCCAGTACTTC. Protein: CASSPSETQYF.

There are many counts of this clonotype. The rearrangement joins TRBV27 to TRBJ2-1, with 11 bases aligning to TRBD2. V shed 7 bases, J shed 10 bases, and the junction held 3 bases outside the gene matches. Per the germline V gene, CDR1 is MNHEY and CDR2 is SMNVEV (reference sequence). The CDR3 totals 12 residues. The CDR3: CASIGTSGEQFF. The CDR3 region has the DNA TGTGCCAGCATAGGGACTAGCGGCGAGCAGTTCTTC.

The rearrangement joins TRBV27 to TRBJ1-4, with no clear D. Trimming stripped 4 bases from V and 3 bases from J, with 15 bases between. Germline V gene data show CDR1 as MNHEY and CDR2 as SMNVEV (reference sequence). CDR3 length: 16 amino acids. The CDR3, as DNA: TGTGCCAGCAGTTCGAGAAAGGGATCCCCTAATGAAAAACTGTTTTTT. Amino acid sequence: CASSSRKGSPNEKLFF.

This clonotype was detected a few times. Here the CDR3 reads CAWSLGFSTDTQYF. The CDR3 bases are TGTGCCTGGTCTTTAGGGTTTAGCACAGATACGCAGTATTTT. The genes are TRBV30 and TRBJ2-3; D uncertain. V was cut by 5 bases and J by 0 bases, with 12 bases left in between. In germline, CDR1 is GTSNPN, CDR2 SVGIG (reference sequence). The CDR3 extends over 14 amino acids.

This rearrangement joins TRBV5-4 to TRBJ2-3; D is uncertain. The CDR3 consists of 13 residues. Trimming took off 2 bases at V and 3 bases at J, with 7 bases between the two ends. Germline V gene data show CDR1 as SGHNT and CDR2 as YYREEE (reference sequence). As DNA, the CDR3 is TGTGCCAGCAGCTTCGGTGTTACAGATACGCAGTATTTT. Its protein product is CASSFGVTDTQYF.

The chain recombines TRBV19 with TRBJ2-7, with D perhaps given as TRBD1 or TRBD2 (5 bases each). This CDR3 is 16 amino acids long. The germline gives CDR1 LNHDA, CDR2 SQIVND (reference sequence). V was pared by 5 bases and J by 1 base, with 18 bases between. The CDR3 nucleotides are TGTGCCAGTAGTTTGTGGGGACCCCAACCTTCCTACGAGCAGTACTTC. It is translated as CASSLWGPQPSYEQYF.

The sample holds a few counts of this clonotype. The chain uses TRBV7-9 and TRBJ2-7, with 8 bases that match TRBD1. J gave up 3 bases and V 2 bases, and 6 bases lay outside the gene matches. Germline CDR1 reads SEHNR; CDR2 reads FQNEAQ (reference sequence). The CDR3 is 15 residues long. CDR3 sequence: CASSLPDRGVYEQYF. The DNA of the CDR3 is TGTGCCAGCAGCTTACCAGACAGGGGTGTCTACGAGCAGTACTTC. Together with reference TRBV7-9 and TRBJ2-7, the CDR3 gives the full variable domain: DTGVSQNPRHKITKRGQNVTFRCDPISEHNRLYWYRQTLGQGPEFLTYFQNEAQLEKSRLLSDRFSAERPKGSFSTLEIQRTEQGDSAMYLCASSLPDRGVYEQYFGPGTRLTVT.

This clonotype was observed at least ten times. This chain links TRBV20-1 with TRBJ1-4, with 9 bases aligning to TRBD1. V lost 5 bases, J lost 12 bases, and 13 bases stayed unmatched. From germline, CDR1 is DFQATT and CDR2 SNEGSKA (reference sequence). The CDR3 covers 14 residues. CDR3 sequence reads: CSAASGQGRWELFF. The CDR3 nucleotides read TGCAGTGCTGCTTCCGGACAGGGGCGTTGGGAACTGTTTTTT.

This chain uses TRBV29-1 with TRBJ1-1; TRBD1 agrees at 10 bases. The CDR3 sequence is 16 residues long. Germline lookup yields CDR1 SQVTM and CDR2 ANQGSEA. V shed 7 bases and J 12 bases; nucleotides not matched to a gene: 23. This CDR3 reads CSALTGTGAPERLTFF. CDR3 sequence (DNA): TGCAGCGCTCTGACAGGGACAGGGGCACCGGAACGGCTCACTTTCTTT.

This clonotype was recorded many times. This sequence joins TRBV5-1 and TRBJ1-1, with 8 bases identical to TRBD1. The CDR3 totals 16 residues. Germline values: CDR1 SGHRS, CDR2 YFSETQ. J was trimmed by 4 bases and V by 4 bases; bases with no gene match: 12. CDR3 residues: CASSPQGKTGGTEAFF. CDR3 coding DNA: TGCGCCAGCAGCCCACAAGGTAAAACAGGGGGCACTGAAGCTTTCTTT.

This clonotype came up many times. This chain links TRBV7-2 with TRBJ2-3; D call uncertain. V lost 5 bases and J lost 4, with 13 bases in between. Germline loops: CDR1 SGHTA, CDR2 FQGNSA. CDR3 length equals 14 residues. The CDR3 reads CASSKINGADTQYF. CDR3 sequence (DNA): TGTGCCAGCAGCAAAATAAATGGCGCAGATACGCAGTATTTT.

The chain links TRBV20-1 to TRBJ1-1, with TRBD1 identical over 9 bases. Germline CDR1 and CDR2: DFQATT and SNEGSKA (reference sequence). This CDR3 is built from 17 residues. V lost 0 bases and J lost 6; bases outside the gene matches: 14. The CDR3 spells CSARDGLSYRGRPEAFF. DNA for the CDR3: TGCAGTGCTAGAGACGGACTTTCGTACAGGGGGCGACCTGAAGCTTTCTTT.

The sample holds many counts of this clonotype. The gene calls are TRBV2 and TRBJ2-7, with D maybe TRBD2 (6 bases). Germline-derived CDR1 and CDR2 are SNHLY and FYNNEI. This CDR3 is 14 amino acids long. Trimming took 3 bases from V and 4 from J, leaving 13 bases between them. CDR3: CASSDWVAGYEQYF. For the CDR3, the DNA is TGTGCCAGCAGTGATTGGGTCGCGGGGTACGAGCAGTACTTC. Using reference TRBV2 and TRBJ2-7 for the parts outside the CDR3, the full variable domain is EPEVTQTPSHQVTQMGQEVILRCVPISNHLYFYWYRQILGQKVEFLVSFYNNEISEKSEIFDDQFSVERPDGSNFTLKIRSTKLEDSAMYFCASSDWVAGYEQYFGPGTRLTVT.

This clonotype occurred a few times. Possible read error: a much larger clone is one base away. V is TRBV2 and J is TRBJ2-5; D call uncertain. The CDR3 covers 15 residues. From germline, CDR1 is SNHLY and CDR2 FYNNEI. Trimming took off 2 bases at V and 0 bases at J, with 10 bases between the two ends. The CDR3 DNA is TGTGCCAGCAGTGAAAACATGGGGAACCAAGAGACCCAGTACTTC. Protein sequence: CASSENMGNQETQYF.

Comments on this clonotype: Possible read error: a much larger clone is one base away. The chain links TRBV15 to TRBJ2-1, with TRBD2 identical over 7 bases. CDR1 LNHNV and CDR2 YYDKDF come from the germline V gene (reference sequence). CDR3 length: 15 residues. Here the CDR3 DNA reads TGTTCCACCAGCAGGGCGGCTGACGGGGGGAATGAGCAGTTCTTC. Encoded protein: CSTSRAADGGNEQFF.

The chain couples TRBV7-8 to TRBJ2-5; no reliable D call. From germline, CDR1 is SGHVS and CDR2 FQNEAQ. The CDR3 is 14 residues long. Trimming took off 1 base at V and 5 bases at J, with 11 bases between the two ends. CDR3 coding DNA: TGTGCCAGCAGCTTAGGACGGCCCCTGGAGACCCAGTACTTC. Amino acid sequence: CASSLGRPLETQYF. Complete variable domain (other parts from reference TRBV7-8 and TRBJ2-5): GAGVSQSPRYKVAKRGQDVALRCDPISGHVSLFWYQQALGQGPEFLTYFQNEAQLDKSGLPSDRFFAERPEGSVSTLKIQRTQQEDSAVYLCASSLGRPLETQYFGPGTRLLVL.

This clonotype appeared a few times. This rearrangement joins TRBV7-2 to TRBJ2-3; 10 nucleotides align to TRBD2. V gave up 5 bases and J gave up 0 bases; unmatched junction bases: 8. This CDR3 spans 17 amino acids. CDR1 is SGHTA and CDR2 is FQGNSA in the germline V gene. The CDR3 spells CASSIRTSGPSTDTQYF. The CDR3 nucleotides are TGTGCCAGCAGCATTCGGACTAGCGGACCTAGCACAGATACGCAGTATTTT.

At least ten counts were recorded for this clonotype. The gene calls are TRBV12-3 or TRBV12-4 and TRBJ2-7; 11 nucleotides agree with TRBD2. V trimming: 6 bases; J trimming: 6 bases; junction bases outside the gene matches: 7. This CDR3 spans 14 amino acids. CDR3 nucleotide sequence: TGTGCCAGCAGGAAGACTAGCGGGATTAGCGAGCAGTACTTC. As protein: CASRKTSGISEQYF.